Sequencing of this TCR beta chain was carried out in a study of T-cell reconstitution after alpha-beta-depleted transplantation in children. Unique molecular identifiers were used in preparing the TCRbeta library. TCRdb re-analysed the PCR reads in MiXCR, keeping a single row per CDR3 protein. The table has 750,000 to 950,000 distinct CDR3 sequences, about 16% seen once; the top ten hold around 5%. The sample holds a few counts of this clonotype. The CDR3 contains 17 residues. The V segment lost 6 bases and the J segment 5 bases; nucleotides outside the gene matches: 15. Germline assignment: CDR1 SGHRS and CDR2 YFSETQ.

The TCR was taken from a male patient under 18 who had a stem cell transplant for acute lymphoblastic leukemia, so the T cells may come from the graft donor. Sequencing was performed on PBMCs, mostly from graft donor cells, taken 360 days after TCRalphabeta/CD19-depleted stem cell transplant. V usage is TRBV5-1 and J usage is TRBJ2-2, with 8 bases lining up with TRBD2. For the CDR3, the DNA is TGCGCCAGCAATTCCCGCCCGGGGGGGGAGCGTACCGGGGAGCTGTTTTTT. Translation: CASNSRPGGERTGELFF.